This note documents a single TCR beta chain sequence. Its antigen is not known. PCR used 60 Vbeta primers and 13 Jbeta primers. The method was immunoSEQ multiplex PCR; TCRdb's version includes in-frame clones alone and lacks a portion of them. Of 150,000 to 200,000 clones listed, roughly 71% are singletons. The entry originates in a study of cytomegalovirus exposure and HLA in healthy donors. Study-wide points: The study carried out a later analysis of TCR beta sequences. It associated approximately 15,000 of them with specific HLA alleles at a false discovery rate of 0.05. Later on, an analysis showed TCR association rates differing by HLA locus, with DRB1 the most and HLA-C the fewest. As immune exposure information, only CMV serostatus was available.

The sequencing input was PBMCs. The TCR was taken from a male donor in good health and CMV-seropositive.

The CDR3 DNA reads as TGCGCCAGCAGCCAAGGGGATCGGGCAGGGGGTGGCACTGAAGCTTTCTTT. It yields the protein CASSQGDRAGGGTEAFF. J is TRBJ1-1 and V is TRBV4-1; 7 nucleotides line up with TRBD1. V lost 1 base and J lost 4; bases outside the gene matches: 12. CDR3 length: 17 amino acids. In germline, CDR1 is MGHRA, CDR2 YSYEKL.